The 19 T cell receptor beta chains listed next were all sequenced from one sample in a study of T-cell memory formation after mild COVID-19. One entry per CDR3 protein, called by TCRdb with MiXCR from the 5' RACE reads. The sample shows 220,000 or so distinct CDR3 sequences, 7.5% to 10% of them seen only once. Sequenced sample: PBMCs or a T cell subset sorted from them (not recorded which). Every receptor here comes from a man between 18 and 35 years old who had mild COVID-19 (a few samples of this study predate the infection). Cell type and time point are not known.

The sample holds a few counts of this clonotype. The DNA of the CDR3 is TGCGCCAGCAGCTTGGGGGAACCCAATCAGCCCCAGCATTTT. Translation gives CASSLGEPNQPQHF. The chain is built from TRBV5-1 and TRBJ1-5; D not resolved. V was clipped by 0 bases and J by 3 bases, with 7 bases between them. There are 14 residues in the CDR3. Germline V CDR1 and CDR2: SGHRS, YFSETQ. Filled out from reference TRBV5-1 and TRBJ1-5, the complete variable domain reads KAGVTQTPRYLIKTRGQQVTLSCSPISGHRSVSWYQQTPGQGLQFLFEYFSETQRNKGNFPGRFSGRQFSNSRSEMNVSTLELGDSALYLCASSLGEPNQPQHFGDGTRLSIL.

This chain joins TRBV7-2 and TRBJ2-3; D remains ambiguous. The CDR3 totals 15 residues. The germline gives CDR1 SGHTA, CDR2 FQGNSA. The V end was cut by 8 bases, the J end by 2 bases, with 17 bases between. The CDR3 sequence: CASRLDRSATDTQYF. The CDR3, as DNA: TGTGCCAGCCGACTGGACCGGTCGGCCACAGATACGCAGTATTTT.

The chain couples TRBV20-1 to TRBJ2-3; D call uncertain. Looked up from germline, CDR1 is DFQATT and CDR2 is SNEGSKA (reference sequence). Between the trimmed V and J ends, which lost 3 bases and 6 bases, there was a span of 13 bases. This CDR3 contains 13 residues. The chain's CDR3 is CSASFRPRDTQYF. In nucleotides, the CDR3 is TGCAGTGCTAGCTTTAGACCTAGGGATACGCAGTATTTT.

This clonotype came up many times. The rearrangement links TRBV20-1 to TRBJ1-2, with D possibly TRBD1 on 6 matching bases. CDR3 size: 13 residues. V dropped 5 bases and J dropped 4 bases, with 14 bases sitting between them. From germline, CDR1 is DFQATT and CDR2 SNEGSKA (reference sequence). The CDR3 loop is CSADPDRTYGYTF. The CDR3 nucleotides read TGCAGTGCTGACCCCGACAGGACCTATGGCTACACCTTC.

This clonotype was recorded a few times. The rearrangement uses TRBV6-5 and TRBJ2-3; 9 bases align to TRBD1. This CDR3 spans 15 amino acids. Germline assignment: CDR1 MNHEY and CDR2 SVGAGI. With 8 bases clipped from V and 2 bases from J, the junction kept 8 bases outside the gene matches. DNA of the CDR3: TGTGCCAGCCGGGGCACAGGGGGCCTCACAGATACGCAGTATTTT. This sequence encodes CASRGTGGLTDTQYF.

The chain links TRBV3-1 to TRBJ1-2; D uncertain. The CDR3 has 13 amino acids. Germline-derived CDR1 and CDR2 are LGHDT and YNNKEL (reference sequence). V was shortened by 0 bases and J by 8 bases, with 10 bases between the two germline ends. The CDR3 DNA follows: TGTGCCAGCAGCCAAGACAGGTGGGGAGGCTACACCTTC. It yields the protein CASSQDRWGGYTF.

The gene calls are TRBV18 and TRBJ2-4; maybe TRBD2 (6 bases). The germline V gene encodes CDR1 KGHSH and CDR2 LQKENI. CDR3 length equals 16 residues. V dropped 2 bases and J dropped 0 bases, with 11 bases sitting between them. The CDR3 nucleotides read TGTGCCAGCTCACCATGGGACTTATTAGCCAAAAACATTCAGTACTTC. Protein sequence: CASSPWDLLAKNIQYF.

This clonotype was seen more than once but under ten times. CDR3 loop: CSATISGVTGELFF. The CDR3 coding sequence is TGCAGTGCCACGATTTCAGGGGTCACCGGGGAGCTGTTTTTT. The rearrangement links TRBV20-1 to TRBJ2-2; D might be TRBD1 (6 bases). The V gene's germline CDR1 is DFQATT and CDR2 SNEGSKA (reference sequence). This CDR3 spans 14 amino acids. V was clipped by 6 bases and J by 4 bases, with 15 bases between them.

This clonotype was observed a handful of times. The chain recombines TRBV7-2 with TRBJ2-3; D might be TRBD1 or TRBD2, each matching 6 bases. V shed 5 bases and J shed 0 bases, with 15 bases lying between them. The CDR3 covers 16 residues. Germline assignment: CDR1 SGHTA and CDR2 FQGNSA. This CDR3 is CASSPRRGRSTDTQYF. In DNA form, the CDR3 reads TGTGCCAGCAGCCCCCGCCGGGGGCGGAGCACAGATACGCAGTATTTT. The full variable domain, completed using reference TRBV7-2 and TRBJ2-3, is GAGVSQSPSNKVTEKGKDVELRCDPISGHTALYWYRQSLGQGLEFLIYFQGNSAPDKSGLPSDRFSAERTGGSVSTLTIQRTQQEDSAVYLCASSPRRGRSTDTQYFGPGTRLTVL.

This clonotype was picked up a small number of times. The chain couples TRBV11-3 to TRBJ2-1; D tentatively fits TRBD1 or TRBD2 (5 bases each). The V end was cut by 7 bases, the J end by 6 bases, with 22 bases between. Germline V gene sequence: CDR1 SGHNT, CDR2 YENEEA. The CDR3 contains 16 residues. CDR3 in amino acids: CASIPGNGGWLNEQFF. The CDR3 DNA follows: TGTGCCAGCATCCCGGGCAATGGGGGATGGCTCAATGAGCAGTTCTTC.

The chain joins TRBV10-3 to TRBJ1-1, with D maybe TRBD1 (6 bases). The CDR3 is 14 amino acids. The germline V gene has CDR1 ENHRY and CDR2 SYGVKD. The V end was cut by 5 bases, the J end by 2 bases, with 12 bases between. CDR3 sequence reads: CAISTQGFNTEAFF. The CDR3 DNA reads as TGTGCCATCAGTACACAGGGTTTTAACACTGAAGCTTTCTTT.

This clonotype was recorded a few times. The chain carries TRBV11-2 and TRBJ2-1; 10 nucleotides line up with TRBD1. CDR1 is SGHAT and CDR2 is FQNNGV in the germline V gene. The CDR3 extends over 13 amino acids. Trimming took 8 bases from V and 4 from J; bases not matched to a gene: 2. The CDR3 DNA reads as TGTGCCAGCCGACAGGGGGCTTACAATGAGCAGTTCTTC. This sequence encodes CASRQGAYNEQFF.

The rearrangement uses TRBV19 and TRBJ2-1; 7 positions match TRBD2. The ends lost 10 bases at V and 7 bases at J; junction bases unmatched: 19. Germline V gene data show CDR1 as LNHDA and CDR2 as SQIVND (reference sequence). This CDR3 comprises 16 residues. The CDR3 coding sequence is TGTGCCACTTCCCTCAAGGGAGGGCCGGGATTGAATGAGCAGTTCTTC. It encodes CATSLKGGPGLNEQFF.

The CDR3 coding sequence is TGTGCCAGCAGCTTTTGGCAGGGGGACGAAAAACTGTTTTTT. This translates into CASSFWQGDEKLFF. The genes are TRBV7-2 and TRBJ1-4; 7 bases fit TRBD1. CDR1 and CDR2 from the germline V gene are SGHTA and FQGNSA. Trimming removed 3 bases from V and 8 bases from J; junction bases left unmatched: 6. The CDR3 has 14 residues.

This clonotype came up a few times. The rearrangement uses TRBV12-3 or TRBV12-4 and TRBJ1-3; D remains ambiguous. The length of the CDR3 is 13 residues. Trimming took 3 bases from V and 4 from J, leaving 7 bases between them. CDR3 sequence (DNA): TGTGCCAGCAGTTTGTTTGTCGGAAACACCATATATTTT. It translates to CASSLFVGNTIYF.

The genes are TRBV2 and TRBJ2-1, with D possibly being TRBD2 (6 bases). The CDR3 runs 13 residues. CDR1 is SNHLY, CDR2 FYNNEI, per germline. V dropped 7 bases and J dropped 1 base, with 8 bases sitting between them. The DNA for the CDR3 is TGTGCCAGCACTCGGGAGTCCTACAATGAGCAGTTCTTC. This encodes CASTRESYNEQFF.

V and J are TRBV30 and TRBJ2-3; a possible D gene is TRBD2 (6 bases). V gave up 0 bases and J gave up 6 bases, with 10 bases separating them. The CDR3 has 13 amino acids. The germline gives CDR1 GTSNPN, CDR2 SVGIG (reference sequence). CDR3 region: CAWSVGSADTQYF. CDR3 nucleotide sequence: TGTGCCTGGAGTGTCGGGAGCGCCGATACGCAGTATTTT.

This clonotype was seen many times. The CDR3 protein is CASSSTGGEEALHF. The CDR3 DNA reads TGCGCCAGCAGTTCGACAGGGGGGGAAGAAGCCCTCCACTTT. This chain links TRBV5-1 with TRBJ1-6, with 9 bases that match TRBD1. The CDR3 has 14 amino acids. Germline values: CDR1 SGHRS, CDR2 YFSETQ. J gave up 14 bases and V 5 bases, and 11 bases lay outside the gene matches.

This chain connects TRBV24-1 to TRBJ1-1; D remains ambiguous. V was clipped by 2 bases and J by 11 bases, with 17 bases between them. CDR3 size: 14 residues. Germline-derived CDR1 and CDR2 are KGHDR and SFDVKD. The CDR3 loop reads CATSDSGIGGRAFF. The CDR3 nucleotides read TGTGCCACCAGTGATTCGGGCATAGGCGGTAGGGCTTTCTTT.